The T cell receptor beta chain under discussion was sequenced for a study of radiation and T cells in renal cell carcinoma. Study-wide results and limits: Without pretreatment biopsies, baseline tumor clonotype presence was undetermined.

TCRdb keeps only in-frame clones here, not all; method: immunoSEQ multiplex PCR. This table holds 65,000 to 80,000 clones, 80% to 90% found once. With 1 base clipped from V and 6 bases from J, the junction kept 3 bases outside the gene matches. Germline CDR1 reads SGHTA; CDR2 reads FQGNSA. The CDR3 runs to 16 residues. Concerning this clone itself: What it binds is not known.

Time point in this sample: blood 2 weeks post-SBRT. Treatment of the sample: 15 Gy SBRT to primary tumor, nephrectomy 4 weeks later. Source: blood, taken from a patient whose treatment included radiotherapy and nephrectomy. The V call is TRBV7-2, the J call TRBJ2-1; TRBD2 matches at 13 bases. This TCR was recovered from a woman between 50 and 59 years old with renal cell carcinoma. CDR3 protein: CASSLELAGGFNEQFF. The CDR3 region has the DNA TGTGCCAGCAGCTTAGAACTAGCGGGAGGGTTCAATGAGCAGTTCTTC.